The clone carrying this T cell receptor beta chain was picked up a small number of times. Its target is not known. These data are taken from a study of post-analysis software for immune sequencing data. Study findings and constraints: Multiple sclerosis patients had significantly lower normalized Chao1 diversity than controls. TRBV5-6, TRBV5-1 and TRBV20-1 belonged to a set of roughly 5 TRBV segments that were more frequent in patients than controls. Those samples that were prepared in the same batch co-clustered strongly by F measure.

Every TCR beta cDNA library bore unique molecular identifiers. Each batch of roughly 1 to 11 million T cells produced hundreds of thousands of cDNA molecules. TCRdb passed the PCR reads through MiXCR, listing each CDR3 protein once. The sample includes about 800,000 distinct CDR3 sequences, 30% of them seen just once. The germline gives CDR1 KGHSH, CDR2 LQKENI. Trimming took 0 bases from V and 2 from J, leaving 7 bases between them. The CDR3 is 14 amino acids. The genes are TRBV18 and TRBJ2-5, with D tentatively TRBD1 (6 bases). This receptor was taken from a girl aged 10 to 17 with multiple sclerosis. The sequenced material came from blood. The CDR3 DNA is TGTGCCAGCTCACCACCGACAGGTCAAGAGACCCAGTACTTC. Translation gives CASSPPTGQETQYF. Looking up the rest from reference TRBV18 and TRBJ2-5 gives the full variable domain: NAGVMQNPRHLVRRRGQEARLRCSPMKGHSHVYWYRQLPEEGLKFMVYLQKENIIDESGMPKERFSAEFPKEGPSILRIQQVVRGDSAAYFCASSPPTGQETQYFGPGTRLLVL.